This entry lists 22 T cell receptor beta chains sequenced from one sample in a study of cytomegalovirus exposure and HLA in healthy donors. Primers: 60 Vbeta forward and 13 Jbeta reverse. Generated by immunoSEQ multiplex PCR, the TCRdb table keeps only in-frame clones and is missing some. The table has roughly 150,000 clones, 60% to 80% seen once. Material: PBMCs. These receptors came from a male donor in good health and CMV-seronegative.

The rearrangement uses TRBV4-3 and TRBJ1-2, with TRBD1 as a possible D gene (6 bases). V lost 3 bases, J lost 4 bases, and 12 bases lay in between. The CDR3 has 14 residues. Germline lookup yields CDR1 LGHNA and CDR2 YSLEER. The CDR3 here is CASSQGRGTYGYTF. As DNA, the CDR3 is TGCGCCAGCAGCCAGGGCAGGGGAACCTATGGCTACACCTTC.

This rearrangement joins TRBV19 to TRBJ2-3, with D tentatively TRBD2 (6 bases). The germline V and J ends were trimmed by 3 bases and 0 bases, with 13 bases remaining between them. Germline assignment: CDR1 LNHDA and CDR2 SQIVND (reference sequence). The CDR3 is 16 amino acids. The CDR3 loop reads CASSIGRAKSTDTQYF. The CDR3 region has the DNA TGTGCCAGTAGTATCGGGAGAGCTAAAAGCACAGATACGCAGTATTTT. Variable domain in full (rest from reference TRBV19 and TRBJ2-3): DGGITQSPKYLFRKEGQNVTLSCEQNLNHDAMYWYRQDPGQGLRLIYYSQIVNDFQKGDIAEGYSVSREKKESFPLTVTSAQKNPTAFYLCASSIGRAKSTDTQYFGPGTRLTVL.

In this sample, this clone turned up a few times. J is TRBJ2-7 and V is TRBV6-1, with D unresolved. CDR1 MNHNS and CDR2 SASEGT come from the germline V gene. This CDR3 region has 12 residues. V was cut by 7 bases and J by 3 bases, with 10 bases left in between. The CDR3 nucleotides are TGTGCCAGCAAAGGAGACCTCTACGAGCAGTACTTC. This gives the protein CASKGDLYEQYF.

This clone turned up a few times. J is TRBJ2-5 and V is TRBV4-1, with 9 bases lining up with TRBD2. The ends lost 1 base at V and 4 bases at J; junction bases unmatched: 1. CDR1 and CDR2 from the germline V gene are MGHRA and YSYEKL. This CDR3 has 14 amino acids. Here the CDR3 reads CASSQVTSGETQYF. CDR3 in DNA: TGCGCCAGCAGCCAAGTGACTAGCGGAGAGACCCAGTACTTC.

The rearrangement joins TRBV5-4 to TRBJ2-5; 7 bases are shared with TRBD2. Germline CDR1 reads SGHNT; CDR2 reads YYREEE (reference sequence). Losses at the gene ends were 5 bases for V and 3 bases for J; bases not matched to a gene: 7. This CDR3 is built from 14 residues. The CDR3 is CASRTSSGKETQYF. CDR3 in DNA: TGTGCCAGCAGAACTTCTAGCGGCAAAGAGACCCAGTACTTC.

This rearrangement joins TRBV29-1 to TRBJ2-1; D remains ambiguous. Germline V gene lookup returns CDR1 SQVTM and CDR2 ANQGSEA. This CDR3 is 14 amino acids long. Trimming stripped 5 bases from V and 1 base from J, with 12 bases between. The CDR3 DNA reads TGCAGCGTTCACGCAGGTAAATCCTACAATGAGCAGTTCTTC. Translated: CSVHAGKSYNEQFF.

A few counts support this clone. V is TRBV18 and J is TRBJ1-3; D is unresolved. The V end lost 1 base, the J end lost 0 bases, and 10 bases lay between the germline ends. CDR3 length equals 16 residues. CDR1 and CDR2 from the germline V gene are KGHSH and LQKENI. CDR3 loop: CASSPREALSGNTIYF. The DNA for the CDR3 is TGTGCCAGCTCACCACGGGAGGCCCTCTCTGGAAACACCATATATTTT.

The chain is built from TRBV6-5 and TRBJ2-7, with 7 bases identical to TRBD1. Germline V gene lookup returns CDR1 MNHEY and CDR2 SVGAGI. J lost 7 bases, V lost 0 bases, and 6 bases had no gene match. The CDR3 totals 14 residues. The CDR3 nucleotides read TGTGCCAGCAGTTACTCCCCTGGACAGGAAGAGCAGTACTTC. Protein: CASSYSPGQEEQYF.

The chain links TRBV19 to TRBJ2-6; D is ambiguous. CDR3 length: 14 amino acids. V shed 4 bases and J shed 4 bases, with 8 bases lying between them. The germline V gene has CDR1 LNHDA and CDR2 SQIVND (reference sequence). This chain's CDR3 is CASSTPRGANVLTF. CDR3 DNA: TGTGCCAGTAGTACCCCGCGGGGGGCCAACGTCCTGACTTTC.

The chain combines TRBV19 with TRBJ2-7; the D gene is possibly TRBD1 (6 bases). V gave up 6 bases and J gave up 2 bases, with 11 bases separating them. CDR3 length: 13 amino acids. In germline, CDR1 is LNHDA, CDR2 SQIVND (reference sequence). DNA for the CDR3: TGTGCCAGTAGAGGGACAATGACCTACGAGCAGTACTTC. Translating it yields CASRGTMTYEQYF. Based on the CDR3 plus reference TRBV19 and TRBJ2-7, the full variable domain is DGGITQSPKYLFRKEGQNVTLSCEQNLNHDAMYWYRQDPGQGLRLIYYSQIVNDFQKGDIAEGYSVSREKKESFPLTVTSAQKNPTAFYLCASRGTMTYEQYFGPGTRLTVT.

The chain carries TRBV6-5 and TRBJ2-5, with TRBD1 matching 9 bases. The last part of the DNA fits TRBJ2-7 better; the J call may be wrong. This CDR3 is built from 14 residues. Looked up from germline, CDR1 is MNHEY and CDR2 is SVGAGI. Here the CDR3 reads CASSYRQGAYEQYF. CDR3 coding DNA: TGTGCCAGCAGTTACCGACAGGGGGCCTACGAGCAGTACTTC.

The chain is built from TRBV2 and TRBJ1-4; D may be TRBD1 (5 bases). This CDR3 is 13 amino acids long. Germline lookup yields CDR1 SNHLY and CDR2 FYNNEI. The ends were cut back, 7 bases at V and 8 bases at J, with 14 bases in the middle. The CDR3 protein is CASIPRGEEKLFF. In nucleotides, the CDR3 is TGTGCCAGCATCCCGCGGGGGGAGGAAAAACTGTTTTTT.

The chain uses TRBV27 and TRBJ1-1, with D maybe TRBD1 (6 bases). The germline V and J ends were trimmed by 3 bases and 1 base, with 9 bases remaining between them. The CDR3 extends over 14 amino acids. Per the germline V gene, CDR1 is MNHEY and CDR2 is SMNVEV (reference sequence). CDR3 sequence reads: CASSLQTGNTEAFF. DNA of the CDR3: TGTGCCAGCAGTTTGCAGACAGGGAACACTGAAGCTTTCTTT.

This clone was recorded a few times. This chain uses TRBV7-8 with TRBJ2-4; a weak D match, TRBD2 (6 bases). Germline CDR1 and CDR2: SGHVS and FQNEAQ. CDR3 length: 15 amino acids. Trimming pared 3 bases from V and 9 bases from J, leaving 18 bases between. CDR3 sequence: CASSFNLGGRGIQYF. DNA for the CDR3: TGTGCCAGCAGCTTCAACTTGGGGGGTAGAGGCATTCAGTACTTC.

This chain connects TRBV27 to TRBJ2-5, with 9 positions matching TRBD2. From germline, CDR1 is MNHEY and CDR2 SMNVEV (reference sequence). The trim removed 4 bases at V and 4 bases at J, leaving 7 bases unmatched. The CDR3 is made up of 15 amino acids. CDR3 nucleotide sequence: TGTGCCAGCAGTTCCTTAGGAGCGGGAGGAGAGACCCAGTACTTC. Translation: CASSSLGAGGETQYF.

Written as DNA, the CDR3 is TGTGCCAGCAGCTTTAGCCGGGGGGAGACCCAGTACTTC. It is translated as CASSFSRGETQYF. V usage is TRBV11-2 and J usage is TRBJ2-5; tentative D call: TRBD2 (6 bases). CDR3 length equals 13 residues. Trimming pared 3 bases from V and 5 bases from J, leaving 10 bases between. CDR1 and CDR2 from the germline V gene are SGHAT and FQNNGV.

CDR3 sequence: CASSFQTRGTGELFF. The CDR3 DNA is TGTGCCAGCAGCTTCCAGACTAGGGGCACCGGGGAGCTGTTTTTT. The chain couples TRBV7-6 to TRBJ2-2; D is possibly TRBD2 (6 bases). V lost 3 bases, J lost 4 bases, and 12 bases lay in between. Germline V gene lookup returns CDR1 SGHVS and CDR2 FNYEAQ. The CDR3 is made up of 15 amino acids.

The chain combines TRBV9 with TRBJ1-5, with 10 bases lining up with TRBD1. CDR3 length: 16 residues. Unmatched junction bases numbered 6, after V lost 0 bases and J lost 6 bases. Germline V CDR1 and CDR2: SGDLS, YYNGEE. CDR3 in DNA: TGTGCCAGCAGCGTAGTTGACAGGGGGCTGGGTCAGCCCCAGCATTTT. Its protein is CASSVVDRGLGQPQHF.

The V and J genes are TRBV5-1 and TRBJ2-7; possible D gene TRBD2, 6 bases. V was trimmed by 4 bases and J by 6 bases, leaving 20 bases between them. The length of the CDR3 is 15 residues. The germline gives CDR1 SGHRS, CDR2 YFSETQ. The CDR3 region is CASSPRGSEPAEQYF. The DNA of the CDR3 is TGCGCCAGCAGCCCCCGGGGGAGCGAGCCGGCCGAGCAGTACTTC.

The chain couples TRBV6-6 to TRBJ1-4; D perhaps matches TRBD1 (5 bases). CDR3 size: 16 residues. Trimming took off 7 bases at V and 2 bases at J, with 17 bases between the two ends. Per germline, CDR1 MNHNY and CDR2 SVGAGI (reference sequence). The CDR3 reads CASKSGTWRTNEKLFF. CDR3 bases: TGTGCCAGCAAATCCGGGACTTGGAGGACTAATGAAAAACTGTTTTTT.

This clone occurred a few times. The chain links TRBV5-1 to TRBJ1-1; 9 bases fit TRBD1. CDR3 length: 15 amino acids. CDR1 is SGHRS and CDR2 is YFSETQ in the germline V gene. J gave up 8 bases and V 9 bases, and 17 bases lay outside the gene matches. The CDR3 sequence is CATTDRGSPQGEAFF. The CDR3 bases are TGCGCCACCACGGACAGGGGCTCACCCCAAGGGGAAGCTTTCTTT. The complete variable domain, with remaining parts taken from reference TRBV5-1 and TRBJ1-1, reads KAGVTQTPRYLIKTRGQQVTLSCSPISGHRSVSWYQQTPGQGLQFLFEYFSETQRNKGNFPGRFSGRQFSNSRSEMNVSTLELGDSALYLCATTDRGSPQGEAFFGQGTRLTVV.

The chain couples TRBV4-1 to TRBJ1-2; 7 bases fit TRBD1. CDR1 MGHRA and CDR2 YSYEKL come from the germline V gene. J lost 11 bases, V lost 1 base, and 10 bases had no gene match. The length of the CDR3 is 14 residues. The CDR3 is CASSQVQGTEGYTF. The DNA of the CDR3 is TGCGCCAGCAGCCAAGTTCAGGGGACAGAAGGGTACACCTTC.